Shown below are 8 T cell receptor beta chains from a single sample sequenced in a study of CD4 T cells in relation to SARS-CoV-2 and coronaviruses. Their target antigens are unknown. Clones were read by immunoSEQ multiplex PCR, and TCRdb kept only the in-frame ones, dropping some. The sample has some 45,000 clones; more than 65% are singletons. The sequenced material came from naive CD4+ T cells from PBMCs, cultured in vitro. Described subset: naive CD4+ T cells isolated by negative enrichment. The receptors derive from an adult with COVID-19.

This clone was found a few times. The CDR3 DNA sequence: TGTGCCAGCAGCTTGGATGGCGGGAGGAGGAATGAGCAGTTCTTC. As protein: CASSLDGGRRNEQFF. V and J are TRBV5-4 and TRBJ2-1, with 8 bases matching TRBD2. Trimming cost V 0 bases and J 7 bases; bases outside gene matches: 6. This CDR3 is built from 15 residues. Per germline, CDR1 SGHNT and CDR2 YYREEE (reference sequence). Looking up the rest from reference TRBV5-4 and TRBJ2-1 gives the full variable domain: ETGVTQSPTHLIKTRGQQVTLRCSSQSGHNTVSWYQQALGQGPQFIFQYYREEENGRGNFPPRFSGLQFPNYSSELNVNALELDDSALYLCASSLDGGRRNEQFFGPGTRLTVL.

The chain employs TRBV5-1 and TRBJ2-7; no clear D. Germline values: CDR1 SGHRS, CDR2 YFSETQ. This CDR3 has 12 amino acids. V was cut by 4 bases and J by 1 base, with 6 bases left in between. CDR3 bases: TGCGCCAGCAGCAGACCGTCCTACGAGCAGTACTTC. This gives the protein CASSRPSYEQYF.

The chain links TRBV29-1 to TRBJ2-3, with TRBD2 identical over 12 bases. The CDR3 extends over 15 amino acids. Germline CDR1 SQVTM, CDR2 ANQGSEA. The V segment lost 3 bases and the J segment 0 bases; nucleotides outside the gene matches: 1. Here the CDR3 DNA reads TGCAGCGTTGATGGGACTAGCGGGAGCACAGATACGCAGTATTTT. This codes for CSVDGTSGSTDTQYF.

The chain has TRBV5-6 and TRBJ1-2, with D perhaps TRBD1 (5 bases). V was cut by 4 bases and J by 8 bases, with 15 bases left in between. From germline, CDR1 is SGHDT and CDR2 YYEEEE. The CDR3 is 13 amino acids. CDR3 DNA: TGTGCCAGCAGCCGACCGGGGGGGAACGGCTACACCTTC. Residues: CASSRPGGNGYTF. The full variable domain, its missing parts supplied by reference TRBV5-6 and TRBJ1-2, is DAGVTQSPTHLIKTRGQQVTLRCSPKSGHDTVSWYQQALGQGPQFIFQYYEEEERQRGNFPDRFSGHQFPNYSSELNVNALLLGDSALYLCASSRPGGNGYTFGSGTRLTVV.

The rearrangement uses TRBV5-5 and TRBJ1-4; D is unclear. V dropped 4 bases and J dropped 7 bases, with 11 bases sitting between them. CDR1 and CDR2 from the germline V gene are SGHKS and YYEKEE (reference sequence). The CDR3 covers 13 residues. The CDR3 sequence is CASSDVDAEKLFF. The CDR3 nucleotides are TGTGCCAGCAGCGATGTCGATGCTGAAAAACTGTTTTTT. The variable domain in full, completed from reference TRBV5-5 and TRBJ1-4, reads DAGVTQSPTHLIKTRGQQVTLRCSPISGHKSVSWYQQVLGQGPQFIFQYYEKEERGRGNFPDRFSARQFPNYSSELNVNALLLGDSALYLCASSDVDAEKLFFGSGTQLSVL.

The chain is built from TRBV7-9 and TRBJ2-7; 7 bases align to TRBD2. V lost 5 bases to trimming and J lost 7 bases; unmatched junction nucleotides: 5. There are 12 residues in the CDR3. Germline CDR1 SEHNR, CDR2 FQNEAQ (reference sequence). CDR3 loop: CASSEGTTEQYF. CDR3 sequence (DNA): TGTGCCAGCAGCGAAGGGACTACTGAGCAGTACTTC.

In its sample, this clone was seen once. The V and J genes are TRBV14 and TRBJ1-2; 9 bases match TRBD1. Trimming cost V 3 bases and J 5 bases; bases outside gene matches: 1. Germline V gene lookup returns CDR1 SGHDN and CDR2 FVKESK. CDR3 length: 13 amino acids. The CDR3 nucleotides read TGTGCCAGCAGCCACGGGACAGGGTATGGCTACACCTTC. Its translation is CASSHGTGYGYTF.

As DNA, the CDR3 is TGTGCCAGCAGTTTTAGCGACAGGAACACTGAAGCTTTCTTT. Encoded protein: CASSFSDRNTEAFF. The genes are TRBV6-1 and TRBJ1-1; tentatively, D is TRBD1 (5 bases). Germline loops: CDR1 MNHNS, CDR2 SASEGT. This CDR3 contains 14 residues. V was pared by 5 bases and J by 1 base, with 11 bases between.